These 3 T cell receptor beta chains came from one sample sequenced in a study of T cells after yellow fever vaccination. TCRdb redid the calling of the 5' RACE reads with MiXCR, one entry per CDR3 protein. Of 550,000 or so distinct CDR3 sequences in the sample, 15% to 20% are singletons; the top ten hold about 13%. The specimen was PBMCs, collected 15 days after the yellow fever booster vaccination. These TCRs come from a man between 25 and 39 years old who received the YFV17D yellow fever vaccine.

The V gene is TRBV23-1, the J gene TRBJ2-2; 8 nucleotides line up with TRBD1. TRBV23-1 is known as an ORF, though its function is uncertain. CDR3 length equals 19 residues. The V gene end was trimmed by 9 bases and the J gene end by 1 base; junction bases not matched to a gene: 19. CDR3 region: CASPSRTGFQRKNTGELFF. The CDR3 DNA reads as TGCGCCAGTCCCTCCCGGACAGGGTTCCAGCGGAAGAACACCGGGGAGCTGTTTTTT.

This clonotype was seen only a few times. This chain connects TRBV4-3 to TRBJ1-6, with 7 bases identical to TRBD1. Germline V gene data show CDR1 as LGHNA and CDR2 as YSLEER. CDR3 length: 15 residues. The ends lost 0 bases at V and 7 bases at J; junction bases unmatched: 3. The CDR3, as DNA: TGCGCCAGCAGCCAAGATCCGGACAGGAATTCACCCCTCCACTTT. It translates to CASSQDPDRNSPLHF.

V usage is TRBV20-1 and J usage is TRBJ2-4; 10 nucleotides line up with TRBD2. The CDR3 is 12 amino acids. CDR1 and CDR2 (germline): DFQATT, SNEGSKA (reference sequence). This CDR3 is CSGAGTSDIQYF. The CDR3 DNA follows: TGCAGCGGGGCCGGGACTAGCGACATTCAGTACTTC.